This record looks at one TCR beta chain sequence and its context. Antigen unknown. Reverse transcription of extracted RNA yielded cDNA, which provided the sequencing template. The method was immunoSEQ multiplex PCR; TCRdb's version includes in-frame clones alone and lacks a portion of them. Of about 99,000 clones listed, around 59% are singletons. The record originates from a study of CD8+ T cells in alopecia areata. PBMCs, the starting material, were the source of sorted CD4+ and CD8+ T cells. Study results and limitations: Especially in alopecia totalis/universalis, lesional scalp showed greater clonality than normal scalp did. Possibly because of HLA-related factors, TCR sharing was less clear across patients than in mice.

Trimming took 3 bases from V and 6 from J; bases not matched to a gene: 4. Germline CDR1 reads MNHEY; CDR2 reads SMNVEV (reference sequence). The CDR3 runs to 14 residues. The clonotype comes from a human donor in good health. The chain is built from TRBV27 and TRBJ1-5, with 8 nucleotides matching TRBD1. Specimen: CD4+ T cells sorted from blood. DNA of the CDR3: TGTGCCAGCAGTTTGACAGGGGTCAGTCAGCCCCAGCATTTT. Translation: CASSLTGVSQPQHF.